This TCR beta chain stems from a study of esophageal squamous cell carcinoma under preoperative chemotherapy. Study-level findings and limits: Post-treatment tumor-infiltrating lymphocytes appeared partly derived from peripheral T cells migrating into the tumor.

MiXCR, run by TCRdb on the PCR reads, gives a single entry per CDR3 protein. The sample has over 15,000 distinct CDR3 sequences; approximately 48% are singletons. Time point here: before preoperative PTX-NDP chemotherapy. Details on this clonotype: Its antigen is not identified.

The CDR3 is made up of 15 amino acids. Trimming removed 4 bases from V and 2 bases from J, with 13 bases in between. Germline V gene sequence: CDR1 SGHAT, CDR2 FQNNGV. The TCR originated in a human donor with esophageal squamous cell carcinoma. The donor label of this sample is uncertain. V and J are TRBV11-2 and TRBJ2-3, with D possibly matching TRBD1 (6 bases). This sample was gathered from a patient given preoperative chemotherapy. CDR3 DNA sequence: TGTGCCAGCAGCTCCCAGACAGGAGCCACAGATACGCAGTATTTT. It codes for CASSSQTGATDTQYF.